What follows are 21 T cell receptor beta chains derived from one specimen sequenced in a study of glioma-infiltrating T cells. Using RNA template, CDR3s of TCR alpha and beta were amplified with iRepertoire arm-PCR. TCRdb re-derived calls from the multiplex PCR reads in MiXCR, one entry per CDR3 protein. The sample shows roughly 100,000 distinct CDR3 sequences, around 30% of them seen only once. Sequenced input: glioma tissue, nonneoplastic brain tissue, or PBMCs (not recorded which). These receptors were taken from a human donor with low-grade glioma or glioblastoma, undergoing nonglioma brain surgery, or in good health (not recorded which).

The sample holds many counts of this clonotype. The chain combines TRBV18 with TRBJ1-2; D is perhaps TRBD1 (5 bases). Germline V CDR1 and CDR2: KGHSH, LQKENI. V lost 3 bases and J lost 10, with 15 bases in between. The CDR3 extends over 13 amino acids. CDR3 protein: CASSPRQSEHYTF. The CDR3 DNA reads TGTGCCAGCTCACCCAGACAGAGCGAGCACTACACCTTC. Drawing the rest from reference TRBV18 and TRBJ1-2, the complete variable domain is NAGVMQNPRHLVRRRGQEARLRCSPMKGHSHVYWYRQLPEEGLKFMVYLQKENIIDESGMPKERFSAEFPKEGPSILRIQQVVRGDSAAYFCASSPRQSEHYTFGSGTRLTVV.

There are many counts of this clonotype. The chain combines TRBV7-9 with TRBJ1-1; TRBD1 might be the D (5 bases). V was pared by 0 bases and J by 10 bases, with 15 bases between. Germline V gene data show CDR1 as SEHNR and CDR2 as FQNEAQ (reference sequence). The CDR3 loop spans 14 amino acids. Written as DNA, the CDR3 is TGTGCCAGCAGCTTAGCGTTCCGAGAGGGGACAGCTTTCTTT. This sequence encodes CASSLAFREGTAFF.

This chain links TRBV10-3 with TRBJ2-3; 9 bases fit TRBD2. V was clipped by 6 bases and J by 6 bases; unmatched bases: 7. The CDR3 is 14 residues long. Germline CDR1 is ENHRY and CDR2 is SYGVKD. The CDR3 region has the DNA TGTGCCATCAGCGAGGGACTAGCAGGCGATACGCAGTATTTT. Amino acid sequence: CAISEGLAGDTQYF.

A note on this clonotype: A much larger clone lies one base from this, so it may be a read error. CDR3 coding DNA: TGTGCCAGCAGTCCCACACGAAACAACACTAAAGCTTTCTTT. Translated: CASSPTRNNTKAFF. The chain combines TRBV28 with TRBJ1-1; D is unresolved. Germline lookup yields CDR1 MDHEN and CDR2 SYDVKM. The CDR3 sequence is 14 residues long.

This clonotype was detected a few times. The chain employs TRBV29-1 and TRBJ1-2; TRBD1 matches 9 bases. Germline CDR1 is SQVTM and CDR2 is ANQGSEA. After removal of 6 bases from V and 4 bases from J, the junction contained 3 bases not matched to a gene. This CDR3 comprises 12 residues. In DNA, the CDR3 is TGCAGCGTACAGGGGGCCGGCTATGGCTACACCTTC. As protein: CSVQGAGYGYTF.

The rearrangement links TRBV3-1 to TRBJ1-5; D not certain. There are 14 residues in the CDR3. V was trimmed by 3 bases and J by 5 bases, leaving 11 bases between them. Germline V gene lookup returns CDR1 LGHDT and CDR2 YNNKEL (reference sequence). This CDR3 is CASSHDKVHQPQHF. The CDR3 bases are TGTGCCAGCAGCCACGATAAAGTCCATCAGCCCCAGCATTTT.

The chain is built from TRBV7-9 and TRBJ2-2; TRBD2 aligns across 7 bases. J gave up 1 base and V 5 bases, and 4 bases lay outside the gene matches. CDR3 length equals 15 residues. Germline V gene sequence: CDR1 SEHNR, CDR2 FQNEAQ (reference sequence). The CDR3 here is CASSLIAGNTGELFF. The CDR3, as DNA: TGTGCCAGCAGCCTCATAGCGGGGAACACCGGGGAGCTGTTTTTT.

In its sample, this clonotype was seen a few times. The chain joins TRBV19 to TRBJ2-5, with 7 bases that match TRBD2. Germline assignment: CDR1 LNHDA and CDR2 SQIVND (reference sequence). There are 14 residues in the CDR3. After removal of 5 bases from V and 4 bases from J, the junction contained 7 bases not matched to a gene. For the CDR3, the DNA is TGTGCCAGTAGTCACGCGGGGGACGTAGAGACCCAGTACTTC. Translation: CASSHAGDVETQYF.

The chain carries TRBV4-1 and TRBJ2-1; tentative D call: TRBD2 (5 bases). The germline gives CDR1 MGHRA, CDR2 YSYEKL. The ends were cut back, 0 bases at V and 6 bases at J, with 6 bases in the middle. This CDR3 contains 13 residues. Here the CDR3 DNA reads TGCGCCAGCAGCCAAGAGGACTTCAATGAGCAGTTCTTC. Encoded protein: CASSQEDFNEQFF.

This chain joins TRBV10-3 and TRBJ2-5; either TRBD1 or TRBD2 may fit D (5 bases each). The CDR3 loop spans 12 amino acids. Germline CDR1 is ENHRY and CDR2 is SYGVKD. The V end was cut by 9 bases, the J end by 3 bases, with 11 bases between. CDR3 sequence (DNA): TGTGCCATAGGGACCGAGAAAGAGACCCAGTACTTC. It codes for CAIGTEKETQYF.

There are many counts of this clonotype. V usage is TRBV20-1 and J usage is TRBJ1-5; D unclear. This CDR3 has 14 amino acids. The V end lost 3 bases, the J end lost 6 bases, and 15 bases lay between the germline ends. Germline lookup yields CDR1 DFQATT and CDR2 SNEGSKA (reference sequence). The DNA for the CDR3 is TGCAGTGCTAGGTCCGGACCGGGCGGTCAGCCCCAGCATTTT. It codes for CSARSGPGGQPQHF.

With respect to this clonotype: This could be a read error, since a much larger clone is one nucleotide away. This chain joins TRBV28 and TRBJ1-1; D gene unclear. Germline loops: CDR1 MDHEN, CDR2 SYDVKM. The CDR3 has 13 residues. The CDR3 is CGSRPGFATEAFF. DNA for the CDR3: TGTGGCAGCAGGCCGGGTTTTGCCACTGAAGCTTTCTTT.

Note on this clonotype: A single base separates this from a much larger clone, so it may be a read error. The gene calls are TRBV28 and TRBJ1-6, with 7 bases fitting TRBD1. The CDR3 spans 15 residues. Germline lookup yields CDR1 MDHEN and CDR2 SYDVKM. DNA of the CDR3: TGTGCCAGCAGTCCATGGGACAGTCGAAATTCACCCCTCAACTTT. Translation: CASSPWDSRNSPLNF.

The rearrangement uses TRBV19 and TRBJ1-5, with a tentative D call TRBD1 (5 bases). The V and J ends lost 5 bases and 2 bases respectively, with 13 bases between them. Per germline, CDR1 LNHDA and CDR2 SQIVND (reference sequence). The CDR3 has 15 amino acids. CDR3 bases: TGTGCCAGTAGTGGGACCATCAGGGGCAATCAGCCCCAGCATTTT. Protein product: CASSGTIRGNQPQHF.

This clonotype was recorded once. The chain combines TRBV12-3 or TRBV12-4 with TRBJ2-5; 12 bases are shared with TRBD2. The CDR3 runs to 14 residues. With 9 bases clipped from V and 4 bases from J, the junction kept 6 bases outside the gene matches. CDR3 coding DNA: TGTGCCAGTCAGACTAGCGGGGGAGGAGAGACCCAGTACTTC. Protein sequence: CASQTSGGGETQYF.

Many counts were recorded for this clonotype. This rearrangement joins TRBV6-2 or TRBV6-3 to TRBJ2-3, with TRBD2 identical over 12 bases. CDR3 length: 18 amino acids. Germline values: CDR1 MNHEY, CDR2 SVGEGT. V dropped 2 bases and J dropped 2; count of bases not matched to a gene: 8. The CDR3 here is CASSYPTSGGSSTDTQYF. The DNA for the CDR3 is TGTGCCAGCAGTTACCCGACTAGCGGGGGCTCATCCACAGATACGCAGTATTTT.

As for this clonotype: Compared with germline, one end of the junction differs, possibly owing to a read error. The J gene is TRBJ2-1, the V gene TRBV14; possible D gene TRBD1, 5 bases. Germline lookup yields CDR1 SGHDN and CDR2 FVKESK. The CDR3 runs 15 residues. CDR3 in amino acids: CASSQVPGKRSEQLF. In DNA form, the CDR3 reads TGTGCCAGCAGCCAAGTACCAGGGAAGAGGAGTGAGCAGCTCTTC.

There are many counts of this clonotype. This chain links TRBV2 with TRBJ1-5, with D possibly TRBD1 on 5 matching bases. The germline V gene encodes CDR1 SNHLY and CDR2 FYNNEI. V was pared by 0 bases and J by 7 bases, with 10 bases between. This CDR3 has 14 residues. The CDR3 reads CASSEAGGRQPQHF. The CDR3 DNA reads as TGTGCCAGCAGTGAAGCCGGGGGTAGGCAGCCCCAGCATTTT.

This clonotype has ten or more counts. V usage is TRBV11-1 and J usage is TRBJ1-1; the D is unclear. V gave up 5 bases and J gave up 7 bases, with 14 bases separating them. CDR3 length: 13 amino acids. Germline CDR1 SGHAT, CDR2 FQDESV (reference sequence). CDR3 region: CASSNQEWGEAFF. The CDR3 bases are TGTGCCAGCAGCAATCAGGAGTGGGGTGAAGCTTTCTTT.

The rearrangement links TRBV7-8 to TRBJ2-1; 13 bases agree with TRBD2. Losses at the gene ends were 5 bases for V and 4 bases for J; bases not matched to a gene: 5. Germline CDR1 SGHVS, CDR2 FQNEAQ. The CDR3 spans 16 residues. CDR3 sequence reads: CASSPTSGGAYNEQFF. The CDR3 nucleotides read TGTGCCAGCAGCCCTACTAGCGGGGGGGCGTACAATGAGCAGTTCTTC.

As regards this clonotype: Because it lacks the conserved phenylalanine or tryptophan at the end, this CDR3 is likely a read error. The V gene is TRBV18, the J gene TRBJ2-7, with D perhaps TRBD1 (6 bases). Germline V gene lookup returns CDR1 KGHSH and CDR2 LQKENI. The CDR3 contains 14 residues. V lost 5 bases to trimming and J lost 6 bases, with 17 bases between them. The CDR3 DNA reads TGTGCCAGCTCATCCGGGACACCTTTGCGCGAGCAGTACCTC. This encodes CASSSGTPLREQYL.